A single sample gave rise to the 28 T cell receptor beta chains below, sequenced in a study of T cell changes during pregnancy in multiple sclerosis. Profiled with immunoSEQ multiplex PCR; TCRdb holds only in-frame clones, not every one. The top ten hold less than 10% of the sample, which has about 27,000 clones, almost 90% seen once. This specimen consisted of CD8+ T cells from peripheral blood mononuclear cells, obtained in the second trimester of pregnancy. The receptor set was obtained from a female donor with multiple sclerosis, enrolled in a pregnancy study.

CDR3 in amino acids: CASSLPGTGMFF. The DNA of the CDR3 is TGTGCCAGCAGTTTGCCCGGGACAGGGATGTTCTTC. The rearrangement joins TRBV27 to TRBJ2-1, with 9 bases matching TRBD1. The CDR3 sequence is 12 residues long. Germline V gives CDR1 MNHEY, CDR2 SMNVEV (reference sequence). V trimming: 3 bases; J trimming: 15 bases; junction bases outside the gene matches: 6.

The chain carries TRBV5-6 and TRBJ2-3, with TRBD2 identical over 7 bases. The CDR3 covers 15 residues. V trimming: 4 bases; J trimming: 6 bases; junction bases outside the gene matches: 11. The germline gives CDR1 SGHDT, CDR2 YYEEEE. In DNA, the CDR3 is TGTGCCAGCAGCCCGCGGTGGGGGGGTTTGGATACGCAGTATTTT. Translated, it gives CASSPRWGGLDTQYF.

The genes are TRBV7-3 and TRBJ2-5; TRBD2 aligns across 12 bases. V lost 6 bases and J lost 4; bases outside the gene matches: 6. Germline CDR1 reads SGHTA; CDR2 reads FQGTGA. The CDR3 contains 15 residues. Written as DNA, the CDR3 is TGTGCCAGCAGTTCCGGACTAGCGGGGTCAGAGACCCAGTACTTC. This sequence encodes CASSSGLAGSETQYF.

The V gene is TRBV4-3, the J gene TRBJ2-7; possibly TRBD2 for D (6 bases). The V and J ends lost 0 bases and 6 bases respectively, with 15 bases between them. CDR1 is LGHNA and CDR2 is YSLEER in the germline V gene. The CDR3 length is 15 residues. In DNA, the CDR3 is TGCGCCAGCAGCCAAGATTTGGAAGGAGGGGTCGAGCAGTACTTC. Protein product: CASSQDLEGGVEQYF.

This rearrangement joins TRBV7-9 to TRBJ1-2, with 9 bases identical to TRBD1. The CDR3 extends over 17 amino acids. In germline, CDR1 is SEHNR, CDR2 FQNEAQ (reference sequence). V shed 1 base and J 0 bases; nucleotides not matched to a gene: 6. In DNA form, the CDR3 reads TGTGCCAGCAGCTTAGGGGTGGGGGACAGGGCTAACTATGGCTACACCTTC. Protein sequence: CASSLGVGDRANYGYTF.

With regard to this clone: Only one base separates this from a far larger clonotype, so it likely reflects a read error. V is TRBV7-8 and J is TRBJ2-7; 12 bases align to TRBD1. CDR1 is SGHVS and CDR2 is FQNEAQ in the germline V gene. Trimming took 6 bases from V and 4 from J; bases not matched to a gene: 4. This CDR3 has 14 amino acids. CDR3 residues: CASSEGQGAYEQYF. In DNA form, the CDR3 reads TGTGCCAGCAGTGAGGGACAGGGGGCGTACGAGCAGTACTTC.

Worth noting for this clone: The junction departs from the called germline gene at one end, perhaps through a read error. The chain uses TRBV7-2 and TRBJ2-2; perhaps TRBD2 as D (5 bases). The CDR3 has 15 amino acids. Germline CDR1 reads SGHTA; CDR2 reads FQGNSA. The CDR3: CASSLPPGSNRGAVF. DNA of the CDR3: TGTGCCAGCAGCCTACCCCCTGGGAGTAACCGGGGAGCTGTTTTT.

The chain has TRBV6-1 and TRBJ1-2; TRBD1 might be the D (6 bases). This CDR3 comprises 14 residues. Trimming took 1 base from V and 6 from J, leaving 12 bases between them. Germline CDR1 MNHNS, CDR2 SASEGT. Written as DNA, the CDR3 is TGTGCCAGCAGTGAAGTTTTGAGGGGGAATGGCTACACCTTC. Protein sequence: CASSEVLRGNGYTF.

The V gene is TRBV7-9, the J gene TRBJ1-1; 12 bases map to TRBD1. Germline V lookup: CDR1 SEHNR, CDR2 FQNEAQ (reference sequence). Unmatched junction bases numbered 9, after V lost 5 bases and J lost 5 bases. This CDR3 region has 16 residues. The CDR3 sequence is CASSPRDRGRDTEAFF. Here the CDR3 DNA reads TGTGCCAGCAGCCCGAGGGACAGGGGGCGGGATACTGAAGCTTTCTTT.

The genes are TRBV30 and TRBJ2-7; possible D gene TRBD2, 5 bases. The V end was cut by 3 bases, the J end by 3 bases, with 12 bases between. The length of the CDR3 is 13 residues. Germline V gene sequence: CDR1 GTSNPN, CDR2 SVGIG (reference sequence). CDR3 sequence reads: CAWSPGNNYEQYF. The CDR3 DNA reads TGTGCCTGGAGCCCCGGGAATAACTACGAGCAGTACTTC.

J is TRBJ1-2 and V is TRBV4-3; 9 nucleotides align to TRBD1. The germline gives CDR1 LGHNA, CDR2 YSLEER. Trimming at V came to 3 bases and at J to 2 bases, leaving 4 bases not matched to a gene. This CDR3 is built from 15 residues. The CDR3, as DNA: TGCGCCAGCAGCCAGGGGACAGGGTGGAACTATGGCTACACCTTC. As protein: CASSQGTGWNYGYTF.

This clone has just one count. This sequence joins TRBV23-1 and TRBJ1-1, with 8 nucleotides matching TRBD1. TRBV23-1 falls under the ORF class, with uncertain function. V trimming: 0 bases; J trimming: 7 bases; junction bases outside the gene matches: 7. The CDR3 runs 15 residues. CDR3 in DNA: TGCGCCAGCAGTCAATCGTTTAGGACAGGGTATGAAGCTTTCTTT. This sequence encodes CASSQSFRTGYEAFF.

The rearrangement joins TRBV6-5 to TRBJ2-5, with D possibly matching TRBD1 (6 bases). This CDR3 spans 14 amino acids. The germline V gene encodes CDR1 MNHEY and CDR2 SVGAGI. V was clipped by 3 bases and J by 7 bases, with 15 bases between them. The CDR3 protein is CASSYFEGVATQYF. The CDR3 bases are TGTGCCAGCAGTTATTTCGAGGGGGTGGCGACCCAGTACTTC.

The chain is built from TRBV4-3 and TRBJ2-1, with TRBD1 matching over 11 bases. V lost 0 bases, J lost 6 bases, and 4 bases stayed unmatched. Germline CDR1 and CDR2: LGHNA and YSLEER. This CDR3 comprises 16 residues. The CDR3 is CASSQDAGTGGNEQFF. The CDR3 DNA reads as TGCGCCAGCAGCCAAGATGCAGGGACAGGGGGCAATGAGCAGTTCTTC.

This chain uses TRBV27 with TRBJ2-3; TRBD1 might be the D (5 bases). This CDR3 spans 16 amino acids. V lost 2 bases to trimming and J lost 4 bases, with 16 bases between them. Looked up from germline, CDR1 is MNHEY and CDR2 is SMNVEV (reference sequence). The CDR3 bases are TGTGCCAGCAGTTTAGATCCAGGGTCTGCGCCAGATACGCAGTATTTT. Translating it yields CASSLDPGSAPDTQYF.

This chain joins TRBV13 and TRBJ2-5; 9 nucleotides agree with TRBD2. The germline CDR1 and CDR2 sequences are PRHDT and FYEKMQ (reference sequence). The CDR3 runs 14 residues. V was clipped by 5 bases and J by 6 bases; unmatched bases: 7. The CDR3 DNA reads TGTGCCAGCAGCCTTAGGGCTAGCGGGAAGACCCAGTACTTC. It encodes CASSLRASGKTQYF.

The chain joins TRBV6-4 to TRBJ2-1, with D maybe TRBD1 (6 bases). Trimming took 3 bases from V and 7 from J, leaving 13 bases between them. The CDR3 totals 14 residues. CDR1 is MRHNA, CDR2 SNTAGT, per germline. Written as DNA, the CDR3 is TGTGCCAGCAGTGAACGGGACACGTCAAATGAGCAGTTCTTC. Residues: CASSERDTSNEQFF.

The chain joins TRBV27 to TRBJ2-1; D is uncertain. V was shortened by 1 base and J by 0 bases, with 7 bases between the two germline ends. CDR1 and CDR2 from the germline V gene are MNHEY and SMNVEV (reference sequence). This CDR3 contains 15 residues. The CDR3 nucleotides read TGTGCCAGCAGTTTATGGCACGACTCCTACAATGAGCAGTTCTTC. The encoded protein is CASSLWHDSYNEQFF.

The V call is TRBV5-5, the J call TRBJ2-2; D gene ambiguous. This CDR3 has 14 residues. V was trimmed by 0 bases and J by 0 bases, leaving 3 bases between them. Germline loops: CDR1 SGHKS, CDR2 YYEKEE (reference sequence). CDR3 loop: CASSLASNTGELFF. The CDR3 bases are TGTGCCAGCAGCTTGGCGTCGAACACCGGGGAGCTGTTTTTT.

The CDR3 coding sequence is TGTGCCAGCACCCTAGGGGGCGAGCAGTACTTC. Its translation: CASTLGGEQYF. This chain links TRBV5-6 with TRBJ2-7; possible D gene TRBD1, 6 bases. The CDR3 length is 11 residues. With 6 bases removed from V and 6 bases from J, the gap between germline ends came to 10 bases. The germline V gene has CDR1 SGHDT and CDR2 YYEEEE.

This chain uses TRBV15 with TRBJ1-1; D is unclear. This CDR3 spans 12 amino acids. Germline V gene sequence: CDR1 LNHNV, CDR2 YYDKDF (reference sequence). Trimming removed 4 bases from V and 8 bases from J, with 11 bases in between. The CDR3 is CATSIGEGEAFF. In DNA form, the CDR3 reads TGTGCCACCAGCATTGGCGAGGGAGAAGCTTTCTTT.

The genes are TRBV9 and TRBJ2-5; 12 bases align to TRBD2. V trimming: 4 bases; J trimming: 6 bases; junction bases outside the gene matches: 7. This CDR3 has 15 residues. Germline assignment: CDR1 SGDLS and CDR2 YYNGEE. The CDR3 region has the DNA TGTGCCAGCAGCCCGACTAGCGGGGGCCTCCAGACCCAGTACTTC. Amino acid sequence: CASSPTSGGLQTQYF.

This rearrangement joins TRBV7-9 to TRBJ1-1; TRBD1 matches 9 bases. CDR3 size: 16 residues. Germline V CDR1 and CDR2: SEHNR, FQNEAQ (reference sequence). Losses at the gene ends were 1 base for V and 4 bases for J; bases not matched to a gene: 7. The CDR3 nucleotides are TGTGCCAGCAGCTTAGAACAGGGGGCTTGGGGCACTGAAGCTTTCTTT. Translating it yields CASSLEQGAWGTEAFF.

CDR3 amino acids: CASSPIDRGTEAFF. The CDR3 DNA sequence: TGTGCCAGCTCACCGATTGACAGGGGAACTGAAGCTTTCTTT. V is TRBV18 and J is TRBJ1-1, with TRBD1 matching 8 bases. The CDR3 runs 14 residues. The germline V gene has CDR1 KGHSH and CDR2 LQKENI. J lost 5 bases, V lost 3 bases, and 5 bases had no gene match.

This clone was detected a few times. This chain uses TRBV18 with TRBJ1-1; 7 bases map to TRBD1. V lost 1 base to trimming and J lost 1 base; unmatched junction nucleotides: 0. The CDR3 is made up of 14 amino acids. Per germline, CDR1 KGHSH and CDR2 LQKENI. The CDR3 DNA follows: TGTGCCAGCTCACCACAGGGGGCGAACACTGAAGCTTTCTTT. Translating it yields CASSPQGANTEAFF.

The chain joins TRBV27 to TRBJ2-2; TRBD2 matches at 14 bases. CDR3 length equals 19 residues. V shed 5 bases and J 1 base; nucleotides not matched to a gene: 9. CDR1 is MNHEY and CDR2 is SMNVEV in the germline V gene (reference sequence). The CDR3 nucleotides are TGTGCCAGCAGTCCGCCGGGACTAGCGGGGGCGATGAACACCGGGGAGCTGTTTTTT. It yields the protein CASSPPGLAGAMNTGELFF.

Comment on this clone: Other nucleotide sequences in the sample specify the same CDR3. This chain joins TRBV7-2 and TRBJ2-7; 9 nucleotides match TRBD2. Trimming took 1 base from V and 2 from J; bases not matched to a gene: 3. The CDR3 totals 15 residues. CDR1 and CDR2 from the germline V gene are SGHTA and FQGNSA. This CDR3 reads CASSLGAGGPYEQYF. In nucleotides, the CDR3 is TGTGCCAGCAGCTTAGGCGCGGGGGGGCCCTACGAGCAGTACTTC.

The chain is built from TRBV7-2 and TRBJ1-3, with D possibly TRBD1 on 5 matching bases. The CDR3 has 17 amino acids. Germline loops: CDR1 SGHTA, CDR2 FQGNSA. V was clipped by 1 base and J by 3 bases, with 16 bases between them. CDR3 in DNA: TGTGCCAGCAGCTTAGGGGGCAGGGAGGGTATTGGAAACACCATATATTTT. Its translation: CASSLGGREGIGNTIYF.